The 26 T cell receptor beta chains below all came from one sample that was sequenced in a study of T cell repertoires in cytomegalovirus infection. TCRdb reprocessed the reads with MiXCR, giving one entry per CDR3 protein. This table holds 200,000 to 250,000 distinct CDR3 sequences, 22% found once. The sample consisted of CD8+ T cells from PBMCs. The receptors derive from a human donor in good health (CMV status not recorded). Some clones in this sample may be carry-over from other donors' samples.

This clonotype was recorded a few times. The rearrangement joins TRBV29-1 to TRBJ1-1, with D maybe TRBD1 (5 bases). The CDR3 contains 14 residues. Trimming left V 3 bases short and J 4 bases short, with 15 bases between. Germline V gene data show CDR1 as SQVTM and CDR2 as ANQGSEA. The CDR3 here is CSVDWGGVSTEAFF. As DNA, the CDR3 is TGCAGCGTTGATTGGGGAGGGGTATCCACTGAAGCTTTCTTT.

V usage is TRBV15 and J usage is TRBJ2-3, with TRBD2 matching 13 bases. CDR1 and CDR2 from the germline V gene are LNHNV and YYDKDF (reference sequence). The trim removed 0 bases at V and 2 bases at J, leaving 2 bases unmatched. The CDR3 is made up of 17 amino acids. The CDR3 DNA follows: TGTGCCACCAGCAGAGAAGGACTAGCGGGGGCCACAGATACGCAGTATTTT. Amino acid sequence: CATSREGLAGATDTQYF.

This clonotype was found many times. The chain has TRBV7-6 and TRBJ1-1, with D possibly matching TRBD1 (5 bases). In germline, CDR1 is SGHVS, CDR2 FNYEAQ. V lost 5 bases and J 2 bases, leaving 15 bases between the germline ends. The CDR3 is 15 amino acids. CDR3 sequence: CASSRTVGDNTEAFF. The CDR3 nucleotides are TGTGCCAGCAGCCGTACGGTAGGGGATAACACTGAAGCTTTCTTT.

In DNA form, the CDR3 reads TGTGCCAGCAGTTGGCGGGACAGGTACAATGAGCAGTTCTTC. Translated, it gives CASSWRDRYNEQFF. The chain recombines TRBV12-3 or TRBV12-4 with TRBJ2-1; TRBD1 matches at 8 bases. After removal of 4 bases from V and 4 bases from J, the junction contained 3 bases not matched to a gene. CDR3 length equals 14 residues.

This clonotype was seen a few times. An end of the junction differs from the germline gene, which may be a read error. The rearrangement links TRBV12-5 to TRBJ1-1, with D hard to call. CDR3 length equals 12 residues. CDR1 and CDR2 (germline): LGHNT, FRNRAP. The CDR3 DNA sequence: TGTGCTAGTGGGTTGGTGGGAACTGAAGCTTTCTTT. Translated, it gives CASGLVGTEAFF.

This clonotype was detected a few times. This CDR3 reads CASSQGALNSPLHF. The CDR3 bases are TGCGCCAGCAGCCAGGGGGCCCTTAATTCACCCCTCCACTTT. The V call is TRBV4-1, the J call TRBJ1-6; possible D gene TRBD1, 6 bases. The germline V gene has CDR1 MGHRA and CDR2 YSYEKL. Trimming pared 3 bases from V and 6 bases from J, leaving 9 bases between. CDR3 size: 14 residues.

This clonotype was detected ten times or more. This chain links TRBV7-9 with TRBJ2-2, with 10 bases aligning to TRBD1. V was pared by 5 bases and J by 2 bases, with 5 bases of the junction left unmatched. The length of the CDR3 is 16 residues. In germline, CDR1 is SEHNR, CDR2 FQNEAQ (reference sequence). The CDR3 reads CASSPRDRGNTGELFF. In nucleotides, the CDR3 is TGTGCCAGCAGCCCTCGGGACAGGGGAAACACCGGGGAGCTGTTTTTT.

This clonotype occurred a few times. The rearrangement links TRBV27 to TRBJ2-6; no clear D. CDR3 length: 14 amino acids. Germline V lookup: CDR1 MNHEY, CDR2 SMNVEV (reference sequence). The V and J ends lost 6 bases and 0 bases respectively, with 6 bases between them. The CDR3 DNA reads TGTGCCAGCAGCGGGTACTCTGGGGCCAACGTCCTGACTTTC. Translation: CASSGYSGANVLTF.

CDR3 amino acids: CASSQSPLTGGLLYEQFF. Here the CDR3 DNA reads TGTGCCAGCAGCCAATCTCCCCTAACAGGGGGCCTTCTCTATGAGCAGTTCTTC. The J gene is TRBJ2-1, the V gene TRBV3-1, with 9 bases fitting TRBD1. The CDR3 sequence is 18 residues long. Germline CDR1 is LGHDT and CDR2 is YNNKEL (reference sequence). V was clipped by 2 bases and J by 8 bases; unmatched bases: 16.

The chain has TRBV2 and TRBJ1-4, with D possibly matching TRBD1 (5 bases). CDR3 size: 17 residues. V was cut by 2 bases and J by 0 bases, with 13 bases left in between. The V gene's germline CDR1 is SNHLY and CDR2 FYNNEI. The CDR3, as DNA: TGTGCCAGCAGTGAAAACTCGGGGGATGCAACTAATGAAAAACTGTTTTTT. As protein: CASSENSGDATNEKLFF.

On this clonotype itself: A single base separates this from a much larger clone, so it may be a read error. The J gene is TRBJ2-3, the V gene TRBV27; 11 bases are a match to TRBD2. This CDR3 comprises 15 residues. The V gene's germline CDR1 is MNHEY and CDR2 SMNVEV (reference sequence). In DNA form, the CDR3 reads TGTGCCAGCAGGGGACTAGCGGATAGCATAGATACGCAGTATTTT. Translation: CASRGLADSIDTQYF.

In its sample, this clonotype was seen many times. The chain is built from TRBV14 and TRBJ2-1, with TRBD1 identical over 8 bases. The V gene end was trimmed by 0 bases and the J gene end by 3 bases; junction bases not matched to a gene: 7. The V gene's germline CDR1 is SGHDN and CDR2 FVKESK. CDR3 size: 17 residues. CDR3 DNA sequence: TGTGCCAGCAGCCAAGAAGGTCGGACAGGGCTCTACAATGAGCAGTTCTTC. This encodes CASSQEGRTGLYNEQFF.

This rearrangement joins TRBV2 to TRBJ1-2; D not resolved. Germline CDR1 reads SNHLY; CDR2 reads FYNNEI. The CDR3 contains 14 residues. Between the trimmed V and J ends, which lost 8 bases and 5 bases, there was a span of 18 bases. The CDR3 spells CASGDFAVRYGYTF. CDR3 DNA: TGTGCCAGCGGCGACTTCGCGGTGAGGTATGGCTACACCTTC.

The J gene is TRBJ2-7, the V gene TRBV12-3 or TRBV12-4, with D tentatively TRBD2 (7 bases). This CDR3 is built from 14 residues. Trimming took 6 bases from V and 2 from J, leaving 14 bases between them. CDR3 sequence (DNA): TGTGCCAGCAGCGAAAGGGGGGGGACCTACGAGCAGTACTTC. It codes for CASSERGGTYEQYF.

CDR3 loop: CSVFRGEIGGYTF. Written as DNA, the CDR3 is TGCAGCGTTTTCCGGGGGGAGATCGGAGGCTACACCTTC. The V and J genes are TRBV29-1 and TRBJ1-2; TRBD1 is a possible D gene (5 bases). The CDR3 sequence is 13 residues long. Germline V lookup: CDR1 SQVTM, CDR2 ANQGSEA. The V end was cut by 5 bases, the J end by 8 bases, with 18 bases between.

The chain is built from TRBV12-3 or TRBV12-4 and TRBJ1-1; weak D call: TRBD1 (5 bases). Trimming cost V 3 bases and J 0 bases, with 11 bases left between them. CDR3 length equals 15 residues. Here the CDR3 DNA reads TGTGCCAGCAGTTTCTATCCGGACATGAACACTGAAGCTTTCTTT. This sequence encodes CASSFYPDMNTEAFF.

There are a few counts of this clonotype. The chain is built from TRBV5-4 and TRBJ2-1, with 7 bases identical to TRBD1. Germline loops: CDR1 SGHNT, CDR2 YYREEE (reference sequence). With 0 bases clipped from V and 0 bases from J, the junction kept 3 bases outside the gene matches. The CDR3 length is 16 residues. The CDR3 protein is CASSLGGTASYNEQFF. The CDR3 DNA reads as TGTGCCAGCAGCTTGGGGGGGACAGCCTCCTACAATGAGCAGTTCTTC.

There are a few counts of this clonotype. The chain uses TRBV27 and TRBJ2-7; D gene unclear. CDR1 is MNHEY and CDR2 is SMNVEV in the germline V gene (reference sequence). The CDR3 runs to 14 residues. Trimming removed 0 bases from V and 5 bases from J, with 11 bases in between. CDR3 sequence reads: CASSLSARRHEQYF. Here the CDR3 DNA reads TGTGCCAGCAGTTTATCGGCTAGACGGCACGAGCAGTACTTC.

Comments on this clonotype: A much larger clone differs by one base, so this may be a read error. In DNA form, the CDR3 reads TGTGCCAGCAGCATGCCGGCGACAGGGGGTACGAGTGGCTACACCTTC. Amino acids: CASSMPATGGTSGYTF. This rearrangement joins TRBV7-2 to TRBJ1-2, with TRBD1 matching 9 bases. CDR3 length: 16 amino acids. CDR1 is SGHTA and CDR2 is FQGNSA in the germline V gene. V was clipped by 5 bases and J by 7 bases; unmatched bases: 14.

The table lists this clonotype with many counts. The chain recombines TRBV7-2 with TRBJ2-1; the D gene is possibly TRBD1 (6 bases). Per the germline V gene, CDR1 is SGHTA and CDR2 is FQGNSA. The CDR3 has 12 amino acids. V was cut by 4 bases and J by 7 bases, with 8 bases left in between. This chain's CDR3 is CASSSGVNEQFF. CDR3 bases: TGTGCCAGCAGCTCAGGGGTGAATGAGCAGTTCTTC.

Ten or more counts support this clonotype. This chain links TRBV7-6 with TRBJ1-6, with D uncertain. The CDR3 contains 14 residues. V was clipped by 5 bases and J by 0 bases, with 5 bases between them. Germline CDR1 SGHVS, CDR2 FNYEAQ. CDR3 protein: CASSMGSYNSPLHF. As DNA, the CDR3 is TGTGCCAGCAGCATGGGCTCCTATAATTCACCCCTCCACTTT.

This clonotype came up a few times. V and J are TRBV9 and TRBJ2-3; D tentatively reads TRBD1 or TRBD2 (5 bases each). V was shortened by 6 bases and J by 4 bases, with 12 bases between the two germline ends. CDR1 and CDR2 (germline): SGDLS, YYNGEE. The CDR3 length is 13 residues. For the CDR3, the DNA is TGTGCCAGCACCTCTGGGGGAGCAGATACGCAGTATTTT. This gives the protein CASTSGGADTQYF.

This clonotype was observed at least ten times. The rearrangement joins TRBV20-1 to TRBJ2-5; D uncertain. This CDR3 has 16 amino acids. Trimming left V 3 bases short and J 2 bases short, with 19 bases between. Looked up from germline, CDR1 is DFQATT and CDR2 is SNEGSKA (reference sequence). CDR3 bases: TGCAGTGCTAGGTCCTACGATGTGATACCTCAAGAGACCCAGTACTTC. This gives the protein CSARSYDVIPQETQYF.

This chain joins TRBV20-1 and TRBJ2-1, with 16 bases fitting TRBD2. V lost 3 bases and J lost 4; bases outside the gene matches: 6. Germline V lookup: CDR1 DFQATT, CDR2 SNEGSKA (reference sequence). CDR3 size: 17 residues. This CDR3 reads CSARGGLAGGLYNEQFF. CDR3 coding DNA: TGCAGTGCTAGGGGGGGACTAGCGGGGGGGCTATACAATGAGCAGTTCTTC.

This clonotype was observed many times. This chain uses TRBV7-3 with TRBJ2-3, with TRBD2 matching 9 bases. V shed 5 bases, J shed 5 bases, and the junction held 8 bases outside the gene matches. Germline V lookup: CDR1 SGHTA, CDR2 FQGTGA. The CDR3 length is 15 residues. CDR3 in amino acids: CASSKTSGALDTQYF. The CDR3 DNA is TGTGCCAGCAGCAAGACTAGCGGAGCCCTAGATACGCAGTATTTT.

This chain joins TRBV6-5 and TRBJ1-1; possible D gene TRBD1, 5 bases. The V gene lost 0 bases and the J gene lost 1 base, with 18 bases spanning the gap. The CDR3 spans 18 residues. CDR1 and CDR2 from the germline V gene are MNHEY and SVGAGI. DNA for the CDR3: TGTGCCAGCAGTTACTCTTATTCTGGGGGGGAACCGAACACTGAAGCTTTCTTT. Translated, it gives CASSYSYSGGEPNTEAFF.